The clone carrying this T cell receptor (beta chain) was recorded a few times. The sample is drawn from a study of CD8+ T cells in alopecia areata. Regarding treatment: oral pan-JAK inhibitor, 5-10 mg twice daily. Extracted from the samples, RNA was reverse transcribed into cDNA to serve as the sequencing template. TCRdb's table, derived via immunoSEQ multiplex PCR, lists solely in-frame clones and lacks some. The table includes 90,000 to 150,000 clones, about 61% detected once. In germline, CDR1 is MNHEY, CDR2 SMNVEV (reference sequence). V lost 3 bases, J lost 0 bases, and 19 bases lay in between. The length of the CDR3 is 18 residues.

The chain joins TRBV27 to TRBJ2-3; TRBD2 is a possible D gene (5 bases). This specimen was CD8+ T cells sorted from blood, taken at week 4, from a patient treated with tofacitinib. This clonotype was obtained from a human donor with alopecia areata. The DNA for the CDR3 is TGTGCCAGCAGTTTTATCTCCTGGATGAGCGGAAGCACAGATACGCAGTATTTT. It yields the protein CASSFISWMSGSTDTQYF.